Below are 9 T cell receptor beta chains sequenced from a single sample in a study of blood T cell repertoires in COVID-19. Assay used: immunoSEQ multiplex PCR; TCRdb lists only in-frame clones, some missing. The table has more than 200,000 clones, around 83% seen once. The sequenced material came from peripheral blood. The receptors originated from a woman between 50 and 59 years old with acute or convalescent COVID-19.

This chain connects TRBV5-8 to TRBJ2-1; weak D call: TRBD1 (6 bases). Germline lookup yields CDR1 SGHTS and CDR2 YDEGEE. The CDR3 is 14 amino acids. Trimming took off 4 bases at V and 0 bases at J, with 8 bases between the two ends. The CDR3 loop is CASSRDISYNEQFF. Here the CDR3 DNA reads TGTGCCAGCAGCCGGGACATCTCCTACAATGAGCAGTTCTTC.

CDR3 bases: TGTGCCAGCAGTTTCCCTCAAGCCGGGACAGGGGGTCCCTATAGCAATCAGCCCCAGCATTTT. Translated, it gives CASSFPQAGTGGPYSNQPQHF. V gene TRBV28 combines with J gene TRBJ1-5; the match to TRBD1 covers 11 bases. Losses at the gene ends were 3 bases for V and 0 bases for J; bases not matched to a gene: 16. This CDR3 has 21 amino acids. CDR1 is MDHEN and CDR2 is SYDVKM in the germline V gene.

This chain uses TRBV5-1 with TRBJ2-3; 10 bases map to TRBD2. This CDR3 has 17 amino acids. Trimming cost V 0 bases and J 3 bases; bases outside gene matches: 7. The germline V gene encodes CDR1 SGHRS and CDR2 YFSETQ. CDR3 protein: CASSLAKLAGVTDTQYF. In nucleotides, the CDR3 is TGCGCCAGCAGCTTGGCCAAGCTAGCGGGAGTAACAGATACGCAGTATTTT.

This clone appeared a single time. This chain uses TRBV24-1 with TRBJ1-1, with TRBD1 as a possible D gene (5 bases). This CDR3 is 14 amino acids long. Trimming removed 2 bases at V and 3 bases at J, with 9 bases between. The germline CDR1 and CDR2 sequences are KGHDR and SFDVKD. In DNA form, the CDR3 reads TGTGCCACCAGTGATTCCATAGGGGACACTGAAGCTTTCTTT. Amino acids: CATSDSIGDTEAFF.

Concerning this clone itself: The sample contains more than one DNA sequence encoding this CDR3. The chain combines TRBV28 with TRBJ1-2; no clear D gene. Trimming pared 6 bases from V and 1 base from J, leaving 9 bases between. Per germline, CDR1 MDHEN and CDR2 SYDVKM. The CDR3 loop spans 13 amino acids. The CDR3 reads CASSLTVNYGYTF. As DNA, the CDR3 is TGTGCCAGCAGCCTAACGGTTAACTATGGCTACACCTTC.

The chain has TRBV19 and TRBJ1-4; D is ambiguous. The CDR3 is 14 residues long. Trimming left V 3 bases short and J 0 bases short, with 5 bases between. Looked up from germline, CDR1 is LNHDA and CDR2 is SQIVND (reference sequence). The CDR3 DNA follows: TGTGCCAGTAGTATGAGATCAACTAATGAAAAACTGTTTTTT. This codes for CASSMRSTNEKLFF.

DNA of the CDR3: TGCGCCAGCAGCCGTGCCGGAGGTTCCTCCTACAATGAGCAGTTCTTC. Its protein product is CASSRAGGSSYNEQFF. This chain uses TRBV5-1 with TRBJ2-1, with D perhaps TRBD2 (5 bases). The CDR3 spans 16 residues. The germline V and J ends were trimmed by 4 bases and 0 bases, with 14 bases remaining between them. Germline loops: CDR1 SGHRS, CDR2 YFSETQ.

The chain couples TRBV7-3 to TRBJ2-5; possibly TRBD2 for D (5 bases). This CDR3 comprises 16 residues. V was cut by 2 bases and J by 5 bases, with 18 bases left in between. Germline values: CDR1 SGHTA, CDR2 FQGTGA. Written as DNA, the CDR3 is TGTGCCAGCAGCTTAGTGGCTAGCCTTGATTGGGAGACCCAGTACTTC. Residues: CASSLVASLDWETQYF. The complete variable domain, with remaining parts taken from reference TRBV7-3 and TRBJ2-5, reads GAGVSQTPSNKVTEKGKYVELRCDPISGHTALYWYRQSLGQGPEFLIYFQGTGAADDSGLPNDRFFAVRPEGSVSTLKIQRTERGDSAVYLCASSLVASLDWETQYFGPGTRLLVL.

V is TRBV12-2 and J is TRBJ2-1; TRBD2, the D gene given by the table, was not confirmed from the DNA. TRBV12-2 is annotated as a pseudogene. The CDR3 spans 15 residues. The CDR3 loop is CASRSRLAGLDEQFF. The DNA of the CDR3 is TGTGCAAGTCGCTCTAGACTAGCGGGTCTCGATGAGCAGTTCTTC.